One sample yielded the 18 T cell receptor beta chains listed below, sequenced in a study of T cells in localized non-small cell lung cancer (dated by TCRdb to about 2020). Libraries were built with the immunoSEQ multiplex PCR assay. TCRdb mirrors the immuneACCESS table, restricted to in-frame sequences. Some clones are absent from its copies; in checked studies, under half trace to an unresolved V gene, and the reason for the others is unknown. In all, the sample holds over 50,000 clones, and approximately 80% of those were seen once. The ten most abundant clones make up about 18% of the sample. The sample consisted of peripheral blood mononuclear cells, taken before any cancer treatment. Receptor source: a man between 35 and 75 years old with stage III lung adenocarcinoma.

V and J are TRBV7-2 and TRBJ2-5; D not certain. The CDR3 length is 12 residues. From germline, CDR1 is SGHTA and CDR2 FQGNSA. V dropped 2 bases and J dropped 4 bases, with 5 bases sitting between them. CDR3 in amino acids: CASSLKGETQYF. The CDR3 DNA reads TGTGCCAGCAGCTTAAAAGGAGAGACCCAGTACTTC.

The chain couples TRBV18 to TRBJ2-7, with D tentatively TRBD2 (5 bases). V lost 5 bases and J lost 4, with 15 bases in between. This CDR3 spans 14 amino acids. CDR1 and CDR2 from the germline V gene are KGHSH and LQKENI. CDR3 sequence: CASSEGSSSYEQYF. CDR3 in DNA: TGTGCCAGCTCAGAGGGCAGTAGCTCGTACGAGCAGTACTTC.

V gene TRBV28 combines with J gene TRBJ2-1, with D perhaps matching TRBD1 or TRBD2 (5 bases each). The CDR3 totals 14 residues. Germline loops: CDR1 MDHEN, CDR2 SYDVKM. V gave up 4 bases and J gave up 5 bases, with 12 bases separating them. CDR3 coding DNA: TGTGCCAGCAGTTGGGGACCCTCAGACAATGAGCAGTTCTTC. It encodes CASSWGPSDNEQFF.

The rearrangement uses TRBV7-3 and TRBJ2-1; perhaps TRBD2 as D (5 bases). The CDR3 is made up of 14 amino acids. Trimming cost V 0 bases and J 9 bases, with 12 bases left between them. Germline lookup yields CDR1 SGHTA and CDR2 FQGTGA. The chain's CDR3 is CASSLTRAAPEQFF. Here the CDR3 DNA reads TGTGCCAGCAGCTTAACGAGGGCAGCCCCTGAGCAGTTCTTC.

This chain uses TRBV5-5 with TRBJ1-2; D is uncertain. Trimming shortened V by 3 bases and J by 1 base, and 16 bases separated the two germline ends. CDR1 and CDR2 from the germline V gene are SGHKS and YYEKEE (reference sequence). The CDR3 has 16 amino acids. The CDR3 bases are TGTGCCAGCAGCTCGACCTACACAAGAAATAACTATGGCTACACCTTC. Its protein is CASSSTYTRNNYGYTF. Looking up the rest from reference TRBV5-5 and TRBJ1-2 gives the full variable domain: DAGVTQSPTHLIKTRGQQVTLRCSPISGHKSVSWYQQVLGQGPQFIFQYYEKEERGRGNFPDRFSARQFPNYSSELNVNALLLGDSALYLCASSSTYTRNNYGYTFGSGTRLTVV.

In regard to this clone: Different DNA sequences within this sample yield the same CDR3. V is TRBV27 and J is TRBJ2-7; perhaps TRBD2 as D (6 bases). V lost 0 bases and J lost 2, with 8 bases in between. Germline loops: CDR1 MNHEY, CDR2 SMNVEV (reference sequence). This CDR3 is built from 14 residues. CDR3: CASSLSPGAYEQYF. The CDR3 DNA reads as TGTGCCAGCAGTTTATCACCGGGGGCCTACGAGCAGTACTTC.

This clone has only a few counts. The rearrangement links TRBV7-9 to TRBJ1-5; no clear D. CDR3 length: 14 amino acids. CDR1 is SEHNR, CDR2 FQNEAQ, per germline (reference sequence). The V end was cut by 5 bases, the J end by 7 bases, with 15 bases between. This CDR3 reads CASSAIGFGQPQHF. CDR3 in DNA: TGTGCCAGCAGCGCAATAGGGTTCGGCCAGCCCCAGCATTTT.

The V and J genes are TRBV12-5 and TRBJ1-1; no reliable D call. This CDR3 has 11 residues. With 6 bases removed from V and 10 bases from J, the gap between germline ends came to 12 bases. Germline V CDR1 and CDR2: LGHNT, FRNRAP. The CDR3 spells CASGPPSAAFF. For the CDR3, the DNA is TGTGCTAGTGGACCCCCATCGGCAGCTTTCTTT.

The chain links TRBV18 to TRBJ2-7; no clear D. Germline CDR1 KGHSH, CDR2 LQKENI. V lost 1 base, J lost 4 bases, and 23 bases lay in between. CDR3 length equals 18 residues. CDR3 in amino acids: CASSPQGTPSQPPYEQYF. CDR3 DNA: TGTGCCAGCTCACCACAAGGCACTCCCTCACAGCCACCTTACGAGCAGTACTTC.

The chain carries TRBV6-1 and TRBJ2-7; D remains ambiguous. Germline values: CDR1 MNHNS, CDR2 SASEGT. CDR3 length: 13 amino acids. Trimming shortened V by 4 bases and J by 6 bases, and 13 bases separated the two germline ends. The CDR3 DNA sequence: TGTGCCAGCAGTGGTCCGGCGCTCGGCGAGCAGTACTTC. Translation: CASSGPALGEQYF.

Turning to this clone: Compared with germline, one end of the junction differs, possibly owing to a read error. J is TRBJ1-2 and V is TRBV9, with D maybe TRBD1 (6 bases). This CDR3 region has 12 residues. Germline V gene data show CDR1 as SGDLS and CDR2 as YYNGEE. CDR3 nucleotide sequence: TGTGCCAGTAGCGCTGACAGGCGCGGCTACACCTTC. Its protein is CASSADRRGYTF.

The chain employs TRBV15 and TRBJ2-7; D is undetermined. The CDR3 spans 12 residues. The germline CDR1 and CDR2 sequences are LNHNV and YYDKDF (reference sequence). Trimming took off 0 bases at V and 3 bases at J, with 3 bases between the two ends. The CDR3 region is CATSRDLYEQYF. In DNA, the CDR3 is TGTGCCACCAGCAGAGATCTCTACGAGCAGTACTTC.

In its sample, this clone was seen a few times. The CDR3 DNA reads TGTGCCTGGAGTGTAGGGGGGAACACTGAAGCTTTCTTT. Encoded protein: CAWSVGGNTEAFF. This chain uses TRBV30 with TRBJ1-1; D possibly corresponds to TRBD1 (6 bases). Trimming removed 0 bases at V and 1 base at J, with 6 bases between. Germline V gene data show CDR1 as GTSNPN and CDR2 as SVGIG (reference sequence). The CDR3 spans 13 residues.

This rearrangement joins TRBV7-2 to TRBJ1-5; 7 positions match TRBD1. The CDR3 contains 15 residues. J was trimmed by 4 bases and V by 3 bases; bases with no gene match: 6. Per the germline V gene, CDR1 is SGHTA and CDR2 is FQGNSA. This CDR3 reads CASSFPGGRNQPQHF. CDR3 DNA: TGTGCCAGCAGCTTCCCAGGGGGAAGGAATCAGCCCCAGCATTTT.

The V call is TRBV2, the J call TRBJ1-5; 8 bases are a match to TRBD1. The CDR3 extends over 14 amino acids. CDR1 and CDR2 from the germline V gene are SNHLY and FYNNEI. J was trimmed by 7 bases and V by 6 bases; bases with no gene match: 8. The CDR3 region has the DNA TGTGCCAGCAGGCCGGAGGCAGGGGGCCAGCCCCAGCATTTT. Its protein is CASRPEAGGQPQHF.

This clone was counted a single time. The chain has TRBV19 and TRBJ2-5; TRBD2 matches at 13 bases. After removal of 3 bases from V and 5 bases from J, the junction contained 6 bases not matched to a gene. Germline-derived CDR1 and CDR2 are LNHDA and SQIVND (reference sequence). The CDR3 has 16 amino acids. The CDR3 spells CASSITLAGGRETQYF. The DNA of the CDR3 is TGTGCCAGTAGTATCACACTAGCGGGGGGGCGGGAGACCCAGTACTTC.

The rearrangement joins TRBV14 to TRBJ2-1, with a tentative D call TRBD2 (5 bases). The CDR3 extends over 17 amino acids. Looked up from germline, CDR1 is SGHDN and CDR2 is FVKESK. V was cut by 0 bases and J by 4 bases, with 16 bases left in between. As DNA, the CDR3 is TGTGCCAGCAGCCAAGATCCTTGGCCCCGGACTTACAATGAGCAGTTCTTC. As protein: CASSQDPWPRTYNEQFF. The full variable domain, in which reference TRBV14 and TRBJ2-1 provide the parts outside the CDR3, is EAGVTQFPSHSVIEKGQTVTLRCDPISGHDNLYWYRRVMGKEIKFLLHFVKESKQDESGMPNNRFLAERTGGTYSTLKVQPAELEDSGVYFCASSQDPWPRTYNEQFFGPGTRLTVL.

The chain links TRBV2 to TRBJ2-7, with 8 positions matching TRBD1. Germline-derived CDR1 and CDR2 are SNHLY and FYNNEI. This CDR3 spans 14 amino acids. After removal of 4 bases from V and 5 bases from J, the junction contained 7 bases not matched to a gene. The CDR3 coding sequence is TGTGCCAGCAGTGTGCCGGACAGGGCCCACGAGCAGTACTTC. It codes for CASSVPDRAHEQYF.